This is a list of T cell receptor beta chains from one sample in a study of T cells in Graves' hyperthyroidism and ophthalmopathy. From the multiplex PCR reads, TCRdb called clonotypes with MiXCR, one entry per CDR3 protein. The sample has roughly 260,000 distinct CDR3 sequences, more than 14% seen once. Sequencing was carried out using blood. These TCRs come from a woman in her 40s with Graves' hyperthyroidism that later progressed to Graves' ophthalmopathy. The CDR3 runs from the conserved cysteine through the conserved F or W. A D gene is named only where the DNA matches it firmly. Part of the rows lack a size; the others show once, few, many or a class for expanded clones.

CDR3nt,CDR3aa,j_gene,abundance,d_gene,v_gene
TGTGCCAGCAGTAGACTAGCGGGAGTTGAGACCCAGTACTTC,CASSRLAGVETQYF,TRBJ2-5,few,TRBD2,TRBV6-1
TGTGCCAGCAGTGAACTAGCGGGGACCAATGAGCAGTTCTTC,CASSELAGTNEQFF,TRBJ2-1,many,TRBD2,TRBV6-1
TGTGCCAGCAGTTGGACAGGGGGCCGTATTTCCTACAATGAGCAGTTCTTC,CASSWTGGRISYNEQFF,TRBJ2-1,many,TRBD1,TRBV12-3/TRBV12-4
TGTGCCAGCAGCTTAAATCTTGGGGGAGTGACGGAGACCCAGTACTTC,CASSLNLGGVTETQYF,TRBJ2-5,many,NA,TRBV11-2
TGTGCCAGTAGTAATGGCGGTACCTCCTACGAGCAGTACTTC,CASSNGGTSYEQYF,TRBJ2-7,few,NA,TRBV19
TGTGCCAGCAGTTTCGTGGACACCGGGGAGCTGTTTTTT,CASSFVDTGELFF,TRBJ2-2,NA,NA,TRBV12-3/TRBV12-4
TGTGCCAGCAGTAAACGGACAGGGCGGACTGAAGCTTTCTTT,CASSKRTGRTEAFF,TRBJ1-1,many,TRBD1,TRBV6-1
TGTGCCAGCAAATTTTCCTCGCGGGACTCCTACGAGCAGTACTTC,CASKFSSRDSYEQYF,TRBJ2-7,NA,NA,TRBV6-1
TGTGCCAGCAGGTTACTAGCTCTAGCTGAGCAGTTCTTC,CASRLLALAEQFF,TRBJ2-1,NA,NA,TRBV7-2
TGCGCCAGCAGCCAACACCTAGCGGGAGGGGAGACCCAGTACTTC,CASSQHLAGGETQYF,TRBJ2-5,many,TRBD2,TRBV4-1
TGTGCCAGCAGTTCGGGACTAACTTACAATGAGCAGTTCTTC,CASSSGLTYNEQFF,TRBJ2-1,many,TRBD2,TRBV12-3/TRBV12-4
TGTGCCAGCACCAGCGACAGGGCGGGCGAGCAGTACTTC,CASTSDRAGEQYF,TRBJ2-7,once,TRBD1,TRBV12-3/TRBV12-4
TGTGCCAGCAGTCACACGTCGAGAAGTCGGTACCAGCGCCTACATCAGCCCCAGCATTTT,CASSHTSRSRYQRLHQPQHF,TRBJ1-5,many,NA,TRBV28
TGTGCCAGCAGCTTAGGCCCACCTCCCGAGAATGAGCAGTTCTTC,CASSLGPPPENEQFF,TRBJ2-1,many,NA,TRBV7-6
TGCAGTGCTAGAGATTTAGCTGATACGCAGTATTTT,CSARDLADTQYF,TRBJ2-3,many,NA,TRBV20-1
TGTGCCAGCAAACTAGCGGGAGGGGAGTGGGATGAGCAGTTCTTC,CASKLAGGEWDEQFF,TRBJ2-1,NA,TRBD2,TRBV11-2
TGTGCCAGTAGCGAACCCCGGAACCTAGCGGTCACTGAACCCTTCTTT,CASSEPRNLAVTEPFF,TRBJ1-1,NA,NA,TRBV19
TGTGCCAGCAGCTTAGCCCTAGCGGCGTATTACTCTGGGGCCAACGTCCTGACTTTC,CASSLALAAYYSGANVLTF,TRBJ2-6,many,TRBD2,TRBV11-2
TGTGCCAGTAGTATAGGACTAGCGGGGTACACAGATACGCAGTATTTT,CASSIGLAGYTDTQYF,TRBJ2-3,few,TRBD2,TRBV19
TGTGCCAGCAGCTCGCAGGATTTCGACACTGAAGCTTTCTTT,CASSSQDFDTEAFF,TRBJ1-1,many,NA,TRBV7-6
TGTGCCAGCAGTTTAGACAGACCTTACGAGCAGTACTTC,CASSLDRPYEQYF,TRBJ2-7,many,NA,TRBV28
TGCGCCAGCAGTGAGGCCGGGATCCTCACCTACGAGCAGTACTTC,CASSEAGILTYEQYF,TRBJ2-7,many,NA,TRBV10-2
TGTGCCAGCAGACCTTCGGGACAGGGAAATGGCTACACCTTC,CASRPSGQGNGYTF,TRBJ1-2,many,TRBD1,TRBV27
TGTGCCACCAGCAGGGTTGGAAGTCAGCCCCAGCATTTT,CATSRVGSQPQHF,TRBJ1-5,many,NA,TRBV24-1
TGTGCCAGCAGTTGGGGATTGGAGACCCAGTACTTC,CASSWGLETQYF,TRBJ2-5,few,NA,TRBV6-1
TGTGCCAGCAGTGAAATTGCGGCCATGAGCTCCTATAATTCACCCCTCCACTTT,CASSEIAAMSSYNSPLHF,TRBJ1-6,many,NA,TRBV6-1